The clone carrying this TCR beta chain was seen repeatedly, ten times or more. Its antigen remains unidentified. Authors' processing steps: A classifier of distant metastasis in papillary thyroid cancer was built from CDR3 differences (across clinicopathological groups). TCRdb re-called the PCR reads with MiXCR. TCRdb, rather than the study authors, made the V and J calls. The repertoire holds 30,000 to 35,000 clones, with approximately 19% as singletons. The sample is drawn from a study of metastatic and nonmetastatic thyroid tumors. The wider study: The study looked at repertoires side by side in blood and in tumor or nodule tissue from malignant and benign thyroid patients. Overall study findings and caveats: Reportedly, malignant thyroid tumors had significantly higher TCR beta diversity than benign nodules, in blood and tumor.

There were no patients who had received any treatment before thyroid surgery. The CDR3 extends over 18 amino acids. The V gene end was trimmed by 2 bases and the J gene end by 5 bases; junction bases not matched to a gene: 15. Germline-derived CDR1 and CDR2 are SGHDN and FVKESK. Sequencing input: blood. The sequence derives from a female donor with papillary thyroid cancer or a benign thyroid nodule (not recorded which). Some clones in this sample may be carry-over from other donors' samples. The chain has TRBV14 and TRBJ2-1, with 7 bases that match TRBD2. The CDR3 region is CASSQTPFRTSTHNEQFF. The CDR3 DNA reads TGTGCCAGCAGCCAAACGCCTTTCCGGACTAGTACCCACAATGAGCAGTTCTTC.